This T cell receptor (beta chain) was identified in a study of blood T cell repertoires in COVID-19. In terms of age and location, participants ranged from roughly 18 to 90 years and lived in about two dozen US areas. In assigning cohorts, the study relied on participant-reported clinical history. From germline, CDR1 is SGHVS and CDR2 FNYEAQ. The CDR3 consists of 16 residues. With 0 bases clipped from V and 4 bases from J, the junction kept 6 bases outside the gene matches. As processed by the authors: Amplification of reference gene primers was used by the study to estimate nucleated cell counts. Here immunoSEQ multiplex PCR was the method, and the copy in TCRdb shows in-frame clones only, minus some. That table supplies the V and J calls and clone size; D and trimming were determined from the DNA. The sample lists approximately 150,000 clones; approximately 84% were seen once.

This clonotype was obtained from a woman aged 40 to 50 with acute COVID-19. The rearrangement joins TRBV7-6 to TRBJ2-3; 8 bases are shared with TRBD2. Specimen: PBMCs or T cells enriched from blood (not recorded which). CDR3 in amino acids: CASSLALAGGSDTQYF. CDR3 coding DNA: TGTGCCAGCAGCTTAGCACTGGCGGGAGGTTCAGATACGCAGTATTTT. The whole variable domain, remainder taken from reference TRBV7-6 and TRBJ2-3, is GAGVSQSPRYKVTKRGQDVALRCDPISGHVSLYWYRQALGQGPEFLTYFNYEAQQDKSGLPNDRFSAERPEGSISTLTIQRTEQRDSAMYRCASSLALAGGSDTQYFGPGTRLTVL.